The T cell receptor beta chain under discussion was sequenced for a study of T cells in Graves' hyperthyroidism and ophthalmopathy. CDR1 is SGHVS and CDR2 is FQNEAQ in the germline V gene. V was clipped by 1 base and J by 2 bases; unmatched bases: 5. The CDR3 is made up of 17 amino acids. Amplified regions were TCR beta CDR3 sequences from RNA transcripts. HTBI primers drove first-round RT-PCR of the TCR CDR3. MiXCR was run by TCRdb on the multiplex PCR reads, yielding one entry per CDR3 protein. The repertoire holds about 180,000 distinct CDR3 sequences, 17% seen once, with 29% in the top ten. Any patient presenting with uncontrolled infection, other autoimmune disease, pregnancy or lactation was left out.

Sequenced: blood. This receptor was identified in a woman aged 45-65 years with Graves' hyperthyroidism. The rearrangement links TRBV7-8 to TRBJ2-1; the match to TRBD2 covers 10 bases. In nucleotides, the CDR3 is TGTGCCAGCAGCTTAGGTCGCCTAGCGGGGGCCTACAATGAGCAGTTCTTC. Translation: CASSLGRLAGAYNEQFF.